The entry below gives a single T cell receptor (beta chain) sequence along with its context. As yet, its antigen is unknown. The data were taken from a study of graft-versus-host responses after intestinal transplantation. Study background: Every one of the recipients received anti-thymocyte globulin induction and afterwards took tacrolimus and steroids for about 3 years.

General study points: Recipient-marrow GvH clones were detected, some having first appeared in ileum or blood.

Method: immunoSEQ multiplex PCR; TCRdb's copy keeps in-frame clones and lacks some. The sample comprises tens of thousands of clones, approximately 91% of which are singletons, and about 2.5% rests with the top ten. Germline trimming cut 4 bases from V and 6 bases from J; bases unmatched to any gene: 1. Germline V CDR1 and CDR2: SQVTM, ANQGSEA. The CDR3 has 12 amino acids. The clonotype was recovered from a human donor who was the organ donor for an intestinal transplant. This chain joins TRBV29-1 and TRBJ2-3, with 10 nucleotides matching TRBD2. Source: unstimulated CD4+ T cells sorted from spleen or lymph node cells, taken before transplant. This chain's CDR3 is CSVVLAGDTQYF. The CDR3 DNA follows: TGCAGCGTTGTACTAGCGGGGGATACGCAGTATTTT.